The present entry profiles one T cell receptor beta chain with its context. The antigen remains unidentified. This record comes from a study of cytotoxic CD8 clonotypes in ibrutinib-treated CLL. Regarding the study as a whole: Baseline clonality was higher than in age-matched healthy donors and moved in step with circulating CD8+ T-cell counts.

CDR3 length: 13 amino acids. Germline V CDR1 and CDR2: SEHNR, FQNEAQ (reference sequence). Between the trimmed V and J ends, which lost 2 bases and 4 bases, there was a span of 8 bases. Only in-frame clones appear in the TCRdb table, and some are missing; sequencing was by immunoSEQ multiplex PCR. Of about 140,000 clones listed, roughly 80% are singletons. The chain recombines TRBV7-9 with TRBJ1-1, with D perhaps matching TRBD1 (5 bases). The sample here was PBMCs, taken after 12 months of ibrutinib treatment. The TCR was taken from a human donor with chronic lymphocytic leukemia. CDR3 in amino acids: CASSLQGITEAFF. The CDR3 DNA reads TGTGCCAGCAGCTTACAGGGAATCACTGAAGCTTTCTTT.